A selection of T cell receptor beta chains follows, all from one sample in a study of blood T cell repertoires in COVID-19. Only in-frame clones appear in the TCRdb table, and some are missing; sequencing was by immunoSEQ multiplex PCR. The repertoire consists of a few hundred thousand clones, with about 87% occurring once and the leading ten covering roughly 4%. Sequencing input: peripheral blood. Receptors originate from a man in his sixties who had recovered from COVID-19. Each CDR3 is given with its conserved first and last residue. The order of the fields is J gene, V gene, D gene, clone size, CDR3 protein, CDR3 DNA. D genes are given only for firm matches. The listing skips clone size in some rows; elsewhere it reads once, few, many or a size class.

J: TRBJ2-7; V: TRBV7-9; D: -; size: -; CDR3: CASSWTEYEQYF; DNA: TGTGCCAGCAGCTGGACAGAGTACGAGCAGTACTTC
J: TRBJ1-4; V: TRBV5-1; D: -; size: -; CDR3: CASSPKTTNEKLFF; DNA: TGCGCCAGCAGCCCCAAAACAACTAATGAAAAACTGTTTTTT
J: TRBJ1-5; V: TRBV5-1; D: -; size: -; CDR3: CASSLGAGSNQPQHF; DNA: TGCGCCAGCAGCTTGGGAGCAGGGAGCAATCAGCCCCAGCATTTT
J: TRBJ1-4; V: TRBV4-2; D: -; size: -; CDR3: CASSQYGGRDSNEKLFF; DNA: TGTGCCAGCAGCCAATACGGGGGGCGGGATTCTAATGAAAAACTGTTTTTT
J: TRBJ1-1; V: TRBV12-3/TRBV12-4; D: TRBD1; size: -; CDR3: CASSPTGGAQAFF; DNA: TGTGCCAGCAGCCCAACAGGGGGCGCGCAAGCTTTCTTT
J: TRBJ2-1; V: TRBV5-8; D: -; size: -; CDR3: CASSLDLYNEQFF; DNA: TGTGCCAGCAGCTTGGATCTCTACAATGAGCAGTTCTTC
J: TRBJ1-3; V: TRBV9; D: -; size: once; CDR3: CASSVEPGTGNTIYF; DNA: TGTGCCAGCAGCGTAGAGCCAGGGACTGGAAACACCATATATTTT
J: TRBJ2-1; V: TRBV6-5; D: -; size: -; CDR3: CATRDWPNEQFF; DNA: TGTGCCACTAGAGACTGGCCCAATGAGCAGTTCTTC
J: TRBJ1-1; V: TRBV27; D: -; size: once; CDR3: CASSPSGRSTEAFF; DNA: TGTGCCAGCAGTCCCTCAGGGAGGTCGACTGAAGCTTTCTTT
J: TRBJ2-7; V: TRBV14; D: -; size: -; CDR3: CASSQDPGDEQYF; DNA: TGTGCCAGCAGCCAAGATCCGGGAGACGAGCAGTACTTC
J: TRBJ1-1; V: TRBV5-4; D: TRBD1; size: -; CDR3: CASSGSTGVNTEAFF; DNA: TGTGCCAGCAGCGGATCGACAGGGGTTAACACTGAAGCTTTCTTT
J: TRBJ1-1; V: TRBV18; D: TRBD1; size: -; CDR3: CASSLQGAGAEAFF; DNA: TGTGCCAGCTCACTCCAGGGGGCTGGCGCTGAAGCTTTCTTT
J: TRBJ2-7; V: TRBV7-6; D: TRBD2; size: -; CDR3: CASSLEIMTSVFEQYF; DNA: TGTGCCAGCAGCTTAGAGATCATGACTAGCGTATTCGAGCAGTACTTC
J: TRBJ1-1; V: TRBV9; D: -; size: -; CDR3: CASSVDGRRGTEAFF; DNA: TGTGCCAGCAGCGTAGACGGACGTAGGGGCACTGAAGCTTTCTTT
J: TRBJ1-5; V: TRBV7-2; D: -; size: -; CDR3: CASSLNRGSGQPQHF; DNA: TGTGCCAGCAGCTTAAATAGAGGTTCCGGTCAGCCCCAGCATTTT
J: TRBJ2-3; V: TRBV4-2; D: TRBD2; size: -; CDR3: CASSQGRLAGDWYF; DNA: TGTGCCAGCAGCCAAGGGAGACTAGCGGGGGACTGGTATTTT
J: TRBJ1-2; V: TRBV6-2/TRBV6-3; D: -; size: -; CDR3: CASSYSGRLGYGYTF; DNA: TGTGCCAGCAGTTACTCCGGGAGGTTAGGATATGGCTACACCTTC
J: TRBJ2-5; V: TRBV2; D: TRBD2; size: -; CDR3: CASSKGTSGVQETQYF; DNA: TGTGCCAGCAGTAAAGGGACTAGCGGGGTACAAGAGACCCAGTACTTC
J: TRBJ2-3; V: TRBV9; D: -; size: -; CDR3: CASSVPATGLEDTQYF; DNA: TGTGCCAGCAGCGTACCCGCCACAGGGTTGGAAGATACGCAGTATTTT
J: TRBJ1-5; V: TRBV27; D: TRBD1; size: -; CDR3: CASSRGTAYSNQPQHF; DNA: TGTGCCAGCAGTCGAGGGACAGCCTATAGCAATCAGCCCCAGCATTTT
J: TRBJ2-5; V: TRBV7-7; D: TRBD2; size: -; CDR3: CASSLGASGAETQYF; DNA: TGTGCCAGCAGCTTAGGGGCTAGCGGGGCCGAGACCCAGTACTTC
J: TRBJ2-5; V: TRBV7-2; D: TRBD2; size: -; CDR3: CASSLGEGRGLETQYF; DNA: TGTGCCAGCAGCTTAGGAGAGGGGCGGGGGTTGGAGACCCAGTACTTC
J: TRBJ2-7; V: TRBV6-5; D: -; size: -; CDR3: CASSTTRVYEQYF; DNA: TGTGCCAGCAGTACGACCAGGGTTTACGAGCAGTACTTC
J: TRBJ1-3; V: TRBV7-9; D: -; size: -; CDR3: CASSLTSGQADPGNTIYF; DNA: TGTGCCAGCAGCTTAACTTCGGGACAAGCCGATCCTGGAAACACCATATATTTT
J: TRBJ2-7; V: TRBV12-5; D: -; size: -; CDR3: CASGTVGAYGEQYF; DNA: TGTGCTAGTGGAACCGTGGGGGCGTATGGCGAGCAGTACTTC
J: TRBJ2-3; V: TRBV5-1; D: -; size: -; CDR3: CASSLVRGGADTQYF; DNA: TGCGCCAGCAGCTTGGTACGGGGTGGGGCAGATACGCAGTATTTT
J: TRBJ1-1; V: TRBV19; D: TRBD1; size: -; CDR3: CASSQKTGMNTEAFF; DNA: TGTGCCAGTAGTCAGAAGACAGGGATGAACACTGAAGCTTTCTTT
J: TRBJ1-2; V: TRBV3-1/TRBV3-2; D: TRBD1; size: few; CDR3: CASSQFPPQGVENGYTF; DNA: TGTGCCAGCAGCCAGTTTCCCCCCCAGGGGGTCGAAAATGGCTACACCTTC
J: TRBJ1-3; V: TRBV15; D: -; size: -; CDR3: CATGPRRQNTIYF; DNA: TGTGCCACGGGCCCCCGACGGCAAAACACCATATATTTT
J: TRBJ2-2; V: TRBV14; D: TRBD2; size: once; CDR3: CASSQDWRGAQPAGELFF; DNA: TGTGCCAGCAGCCAAGACTGGCGGGGGGCCCAACCAGCCGGGGAGCTGTTTTTT
J: TRBJ1-2; V: TRBV7-3; D: TRBD1; size: few; CDR3: CASSSGQGLHGYTF; DNA: TGTGCCAGCAGCTCCGGACAGGGCCTGCATGGCTACACCTTC
J: TRBJ2-7; V: TRBV7-2; D: TRBD2; size: -; CDR3: CASSLRGLAGVYEQYF; DNA: TGTGCCAGCAGCTTGAGGGGACTAGCGGGGGTCTACGAGCAGTACTTC
J: TRBJ1-3; V: TRBV5-1; D: -; size: few; CDR3: CASSLNSGSGNTIYF; DNA: TGCGCCAGCAGCCTAAACAGTGGCTCTGGAAACACCATATATTTT
J: TRBJ2-7; V: TRBV6-1; D: -; size: -; CDR3: CASSDDSFEQYF; DNA: TGTGCCAGCAGTGATGACAGCTTCGAGCAGTACTTC
J: TRBJ2-5; V: TRBV7-3; D: TRBD1; size: -; CDR3: CASSRQGAPPETQYF; DNA: TGTGCCAGCAGCCGTCAGGGGGCGCCCCCCGAGACCCAGTACTTC
J: TRBJ2-7; V: TRBV4-2; D: -; size: -; CDR3: CASSARRDRYHEQYF; DNA: TGTGCCAGCAGCGCCCGGCGGGATCGGTACCACGAGCAGTACTTC
J: TRBJ2-3; V: TRBV5-1; D: -; size: -; CDR3: CASSLLASTDTQYF; DNA: TGCGCCAGCAGCTTGCTAGCCTCCACAGATACGCAGTATTTT
J: TRBJ1-4; V: TRBV7-2; D: -; size: -; CDR3: CASSPIGDNEKLFF; DNA: TGTGCCAGCAGCCCGATAGGGGATAATGAAAAACTGTTTTTT
J: TRBJ1-3; V: TRBV11-2; D: -; size: many; CDR3: CASSLTFGASGSSGNTIYF; DNA: TGTGCCAGCAGCTTAACATTCGGAGCCTCCGGGTCCTCTGGAAACACCATATATTTT
J: TRBJ1-4; V: TRBV5-1; D: -; size: -; CDR3: CASSLGGERKLTNEKLFF; DNA: TGCGCCAGCAGCTTGGGGGGAGAGCGCAAGTTAACTAATGAAAAACTGTTTTTT
J: TRBJ2-5; V: TRBV7-2; D: TRBD2; size: -; CDR3: CASSFTSGGAYETQYF; DNA: TGTGCCAGCAGCTTCACTAGCGGGGGGGCCTATGAGACCCAGTACTTC
J: TRBJ1-3; V: TRBV15; D: -; size: -; CDR3: CATSSRPGALSGNTIYF; DNA: TGTGCCACCAGCAGCCGACCAGGGGCCCTCTCTGGAAACACCATATATTTT
J: TRBJ2-1; V: TRBV5-1; D: TRBD2; size: -; CDR3: CASSSTSATYNEQFF; DNA: TGCGCCAGCAGCTCTACTAGCGCTACCTACAATGAGCAGTTCTTC
J: TRBJ2-5; V: TRBV4-2; D: -; size: -; CDR3: CASSQAGFQETQYF; DNA: TGTGCCAGCAGCCAAGCGGGGTTCCAAGAGACCCAGTACTTC
J: TRBJ1-1; V: TRBV6-5; D: -; size: -; CDR3: CASSKSFEGRAFF; DNA: TGTGCCAGCAGCAAATCTTTTGAGGGTCGAGCTTTCTTT
J: TRBJ2-7; V: TRBV7-6; D: -; size: -; CDR3: CASSLGSGGYEQYF; DNA: TGTGCCAGCAGCTTGGGGAGCGGAGGCTACGAGCAGTACTTC
J: TRBJ1-4; V: TRBV3-1/TRBV3-2; D: -; size: -; CDR3: CASSRGFLANEKLFF; DNA: TGTGCCAGCAGCCGCGGATTCCTGGCTAATGAAAAACTGTTTTTT
J: TRBJ1-1; V: TRBV6-5; D: -; size: -; CDR3: CASSYSGGVDTEAFF; DNA: TGTGCCAGCAGTTACTCAGGGGGGGTAGACACTGAAGCTTTCTTT
J: TRBJ1-2; V: TRBV9; D: -; size: -; CDR3: CASSVEAGSFEGYTF; DNA: TGTGCCAGCAGCGTAGAGGCCGGGAGCTTCGAGGGCTACACCTTC
J: TRBJ1-1; V: TRBV21-1; D: -; size: -; CDR3: CASSKGEGDLNTEAFF; DNA: TGTGCCAGCAGCAAAGGGGAGGGGGATTTGAACACTGAAGCTTTCTTT
J: TRBJ1-6; V: TRBV30; D: TRBD1; size: -; CDR3: CAWSVPRGKQGKNSPLHF; DNA: TGTGCCTGGAGTGTCCCCCGGGGCAAACAGGGGAAAAATTCACCCCTCCACTTT